This T cell receptor beta chain was captured in a study of tumor-infiltrating lymphocytes in localized non-small cell lung cancer. Using immunoSEQ multiplex PCR, the repertoire was profiled, and TCRdb retains in-frame clones only, with some absent. The sample holds 15,000 to 20,000 clones, 45% to 50% seen once. Study conclusions and caveats: Tumor T-cell fraction from TCR sequencing was not associated with recurrence-free survival (p = 0.61). Available tissue quantity limited TCR sequencing to a patient subset.

The germline CDR1 and CDR2 sequences are LNHDA and SQIVND (reference sequence). V was trimmed by 4 bases and J by 2 bases, leaving 12 bases between them. This CDR3 spans 15 amino acids. This clone was seen repeatedly, ten times or more. What it binds is not known. Sequencing used lung tumor tissue. The clonotype was recovered from a human donor with non-small cell lung cancer. V usage is TRBV19 and J usage is TRBJ1-5; no clear D gene. This CDR3 is CASSSGGRGNQPQHF. The CDR3 nucleotides read TGTGCCAGTAGTAGTGGCGGAAGAGGCAATCAGCCCCAGCATTTT.